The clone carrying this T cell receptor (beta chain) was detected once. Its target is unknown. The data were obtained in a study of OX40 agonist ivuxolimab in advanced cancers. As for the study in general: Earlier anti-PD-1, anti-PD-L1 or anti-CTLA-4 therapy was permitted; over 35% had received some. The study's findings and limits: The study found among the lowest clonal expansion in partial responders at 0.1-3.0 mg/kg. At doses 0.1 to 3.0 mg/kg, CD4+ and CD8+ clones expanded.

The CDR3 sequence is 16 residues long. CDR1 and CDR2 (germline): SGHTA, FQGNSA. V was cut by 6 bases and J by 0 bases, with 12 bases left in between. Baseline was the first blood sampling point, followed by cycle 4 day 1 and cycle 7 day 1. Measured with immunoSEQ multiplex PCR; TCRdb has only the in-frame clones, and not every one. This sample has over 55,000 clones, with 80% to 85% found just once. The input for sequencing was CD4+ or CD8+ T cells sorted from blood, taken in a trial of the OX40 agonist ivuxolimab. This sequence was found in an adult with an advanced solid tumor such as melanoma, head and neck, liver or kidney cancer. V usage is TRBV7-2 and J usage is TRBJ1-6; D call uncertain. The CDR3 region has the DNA TGTGCCAGCAGAGAAGCCCTCAGCTCCTATAATTCACCCCTCCACTTT. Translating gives CASREALSSYNSPLHF.